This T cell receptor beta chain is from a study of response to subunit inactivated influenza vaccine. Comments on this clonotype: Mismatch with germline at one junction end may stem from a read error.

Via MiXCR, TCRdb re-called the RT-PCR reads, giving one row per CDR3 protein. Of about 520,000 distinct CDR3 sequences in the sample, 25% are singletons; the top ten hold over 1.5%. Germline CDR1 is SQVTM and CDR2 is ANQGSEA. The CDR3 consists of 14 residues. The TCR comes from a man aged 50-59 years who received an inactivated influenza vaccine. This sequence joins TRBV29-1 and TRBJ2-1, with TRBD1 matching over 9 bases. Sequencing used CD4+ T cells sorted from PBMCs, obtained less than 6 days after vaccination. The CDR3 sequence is CSEAPRQGGNEQCF. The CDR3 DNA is TGCAGCGAAGCCCCAAGACAGGGGGGTAATGAGCAGTGCTTC.